This TCR beta chain was sequenced for a study of cytomegalovirus exposure and HLA in healthy donors. The J segment lost 3 bases and the V segment lost 3 bases, leaving 8 bases of the junction unmatched. This CDR3 contains 15 residues. Germline assignment: CDR1 MNHNS and CDR2 SASEGT. The study's findings and limits: Certain indistinguishable V segments, among them TRBV6-2 and TRBV6-3, were excluded.

Primers included in the PCR were 60 Vbeta and 13 Jbeta primers. Here immunoSEQ multiplex PCR was the method, and the copy in TCRdb shows in-frame clones only, minus some. Its clone listing holds around 120,000 clones. A note on this clone: Its specificity is unknown.

The TCR originated in a man younger than 35 in good health and CMV-seronegative. V gene TRBV6-1 combines with J gene TRBJ2-7, with 7 bases that match TRBD1. The sample comprised PBMCs. The CDR3 DNA is TGTGCCAGCAGTGATCTGGGACAGATCATCTACGAGCAGTACTTC. Its translation is CASSDLGQIIYEQYF.